Below are 14 T cell receptor beta chains sequenced from a single sample in a study of blood T cell repertoires in COVID-19. TCRdb's copy holds only in-frame clones and misses some; the assay was immunoSEQ multiplex PCR. The table shows 15,000 to 20,000 clones, with over 75% occurring only once. Sequenced input: peripheral blood. These receptors were obtained from a human donor with active COVID-19. The donor label of this sample is uncertain.

J is TRBJ2-7 and V is TRBV11-2, with 7 bases aligning to TRBD1. This CDR3 region has 12 residues. With 5 bases clipped from V and 6 bases from J, the junction kept 4 bases outside the gene matches. Germline assignment: CDR1 SGHAT and CDR2 FQNNGV. The CDR3 DNA follows: TGTGCCAGCAGCCAGACAGGGAGCGAGCAGTACTTC. Encoded protein: CASSQTGSEQYF.

The rearrangement uses TRBV18 and TRBJ1-5; unclear D gene. Trimming removed 7 bases at V and 1 base at J, with 8 bases between. The CDR3 is 13 residues long. The germline V gene has CDR1 KGHSH and CDR2 LQKENI. CDR3 in amino acids: CASCESSNQPQHF. The CDR3 DNA is TGTGCCAGCTGCGAGTCCAGCAATCAGCCCCAGCATTTT.

The J gene is TRBJ2-1, the V gene TRBV18; D unclear. The V gene's germline CDR1 is KGHSH and CDR2 LQKENI. CDR3 length: 11 residues. Trimming left V 2 bases short and J 7 bases short, with 3 bases between. CDR3 coding DNA: TGTGCCAGCTCACCAACAAATGAGCAGTTCTTC. Translated, it gives CASSPTNEQFF.

The genes are TRBV5-1 and TRBJ2-3; 7 bases are shared with TRBD1. Germline CDR1 is SGHRS and CDR2 is YFSETQ. The trim removed 3 bases at V and 2 bases at J, leaving 18 bases unmatched. This CDR3 contains 19 residues. The CDR3 here is CASSWIGVVGGAITDTQYF. For the CDR3, the DNA is TGCGCCAGCAGCTGGATCGGGGTGGTAGGGGGCGCAATCACAGATACGCAGTATTTT.

This chain connects TRBV12-2 to TRBJ1-2. TRBV12-2 represents a pseudogene. CDR3 length: 14 amino acids. The CDR3 coding sequence is TGTGCAAGTCGCTTAGGCGTTCGCTCCTATGGCTACACCTTC. Translated: CASRLGVRSYGYTF.

The chain has TRBV7-8 and TRBJ1-5; 8 positions match TRBD1. Looked up from germline, CDR1 is SGHVS and CDR2 is FQNEAQ. This CDR3 comprises 14 residues. The junction had 4 bases not matched to a gene; V was cut back by 3 bases and J by 6 bases. The DNA of the CDR3 is TGTGCCAGCAGCTTCGACAGGGGTTTTCAGCCCCAGCATTTT. The encoded protein is CASSFDRGFQPQHF.

The J gene is TRBJ1-1, the V gene TRBV2, with a tentative D call TRBD1 (5 bases). The CDR3 has 13 residues. Trimming stripped 7 bases from V and 0 bases from J, with 9 bases between. The germline V gene has CDR1 SNHLY and CDR2 FYNNEI. The CDR3 nucleotides are TGTGCCAGCACAGGGACTTTGAACACTGAAGCTTTCTTT. As protein: CASTGTLNTEAFF. The full variable domain, its missing parts supplied by reference TRBV2 and TRBJ1-1, is EPEVTQTPSHQVTQMGQEVILRCVPISNHLYFYWYRQILGQKVEFLVSFYNNEISEKSEIFDDQFSVERPDGSNFTLKIRSTKLEDSAMYFCASTGTLNTEAFFGQGTRLTVV.

The chain links TRBV9 to TRBJ2-3; D is perhaps TRBD2 (7 bases). Germline lookup yields CDR1 SGDLS and CDR2 YYNGEE. The CDR3 is 15 amino acids. V lost 6 bases and J lost 4, with 18 bases in between. The CDR3 loop is CASTRGGSASDTQYF. The DNA of the CDR3 is TGTGCCAGCACGAGGGGGGGTAGCGCATCAGATACGCAGTATTTT.

V gene TRBV6-5 combines with J gene TRBJ1-6; 9 bases map to TRBD1. Germline trimming cut 4 bases from V and 8 bases from J; bases unmatched to any gene: 9. Germline loops: CDR1 MNHEY, CDR2 SVGAGI. The CDR3 sequence is 16 residues long. Here the CDR3 reads CASSSYQTGGDSPLHF. The CDR3, as DNA: TGTGCCAGCAGTTCCTATCAAACAGGGGGCGATTCACCCCTCCACTTT.

In this sample, this clone turned up once. V gene TRBV4-1 combines with J gene TRBJ2-1, with D maybe TRBD1 (6 bases). Germline lookup yields CDR1 MGHRA and CDR2 YSYEKL. V dropped 4 bases and J dropped 2 bases, with 18 bases sitting between them. This CDR3 has 17 residues. The CDR3 sequence is CASSLQRTGIPYNEQFF. For the CDR3, the DNA is TGCGCCAGCAGCCTGCAACGAACAGGGATCCCCTACAATGAGCAGTTCTTC.

This clone turned up a few times. The rearrangement uses TRBV19 and TRBJ2-5; D remains unclear. From germline, CDR1 is LNHDA and CDR2 SQIVND (reference sequence). This CDR3 region has 14 residues. The V and J ends lost 5 bases and 5 bases respectively, with 15 bases between them. The CDR3 loop is CASSSTMKWETQYF. For the CDR3, the DNA is TGTGCCAGTAGTTCTACCATGAAGTGGGAGACCCAGTACTTC.

V is TRBV4-2 and J is TRBJ1-2; the match to TRBD1 covers 11 bases. V lost 1 base and J lost 5; bases outside the gene matches: 3. Germline CDR1 reads LGHNA; CDR2 reads YNFKEQ. The CDR3 loop spans 15 amino acids. CDR3 sequence reads: CASSQVGQGVYGYTF. The CDR3 DNA is TGTGCCAGCAGCCAAGTGGGACAGGGGGTATATGGCTACACCTTC.

The CDR3 region is CASSLVSGNTIYF. The CDR3 coding sequence is TGTGCCAGCAGCCTTGTCTCTGGAAACACCATATATTTT. This chain connects TRBV5-4 to TRBJ1-3; no clear D gene. The CDR3 length is 13 residues. Germline V gene lookup returns CDR1 SGHNT and CDR2 YYREEE (reference sequence). Trimming shortened V by 4 bases and J by 0 bases, and 5 bases separated the two germline ends.

The genes are TRBV29-1 and TRBJ2-1; TRBD1 matches at 11 bases. The CDR3 is 18 residues long. Germline CDR1 is SQVTM and CDR2 is ANQGSEA. Trimming removed 5 bases from V and 8 bases from J; junction bases left unmatched: 20. CDR3 in amino acids: CSVLGTGGRRTVLDEQFF. The CDR3 nucleotides are TGCAGCGTTTTGGGGACAGGGGGGCGTCGAACGGTATTAGATGAGCAGTTCTTC.